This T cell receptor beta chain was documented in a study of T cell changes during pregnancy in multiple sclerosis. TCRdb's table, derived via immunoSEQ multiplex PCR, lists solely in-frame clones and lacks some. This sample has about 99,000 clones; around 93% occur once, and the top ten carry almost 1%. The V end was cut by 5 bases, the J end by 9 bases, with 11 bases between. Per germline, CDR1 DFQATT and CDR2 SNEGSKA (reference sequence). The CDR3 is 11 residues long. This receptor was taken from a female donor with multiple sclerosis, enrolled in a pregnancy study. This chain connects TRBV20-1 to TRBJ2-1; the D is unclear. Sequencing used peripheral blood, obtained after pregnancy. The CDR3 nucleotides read TGCAGTGCTGAAAAACTTTCTGAGCAGTTCTTC. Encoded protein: CSAEKLSEQFF.